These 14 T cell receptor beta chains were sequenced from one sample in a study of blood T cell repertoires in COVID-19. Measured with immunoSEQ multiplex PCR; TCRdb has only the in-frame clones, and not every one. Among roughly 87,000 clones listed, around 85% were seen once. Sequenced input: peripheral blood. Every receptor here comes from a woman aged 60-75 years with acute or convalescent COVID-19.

CDR3 in DNA: TGTGCCAGCAGCTCCCCGGGGGACCAAGAGACCCAGTACTTC. Its protein is CASSSPGDQETQYF. This rearrangement joins TRBV6-6 to TRBJ2-5, with D perhaps TRBD2 (6 bases). Germline-derived CDR1 and CDR2 are MNHNY and SVGAGI (reference sequence). The CDR3 consists of 14 residues. V was cut by 6 bases and J by 0 bases, with 11 bases left in between.

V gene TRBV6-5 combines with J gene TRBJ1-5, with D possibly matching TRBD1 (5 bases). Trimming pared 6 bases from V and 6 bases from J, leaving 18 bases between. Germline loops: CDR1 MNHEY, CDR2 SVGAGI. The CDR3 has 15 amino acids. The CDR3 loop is CASSPPAGGTQPQHF. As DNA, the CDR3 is TGTGCCAGCAGCCCACCGGCGGGGGGTACTCAGCCCCAGCATTTT.

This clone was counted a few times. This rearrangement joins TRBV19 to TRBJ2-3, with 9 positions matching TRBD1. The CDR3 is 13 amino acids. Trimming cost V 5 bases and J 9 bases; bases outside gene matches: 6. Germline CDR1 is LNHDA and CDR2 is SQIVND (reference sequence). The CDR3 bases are TGTGCCAGTAGTGGACAGGGGTTCTCGACGCAGTATTTT. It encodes CASSGQGFSTQYF.

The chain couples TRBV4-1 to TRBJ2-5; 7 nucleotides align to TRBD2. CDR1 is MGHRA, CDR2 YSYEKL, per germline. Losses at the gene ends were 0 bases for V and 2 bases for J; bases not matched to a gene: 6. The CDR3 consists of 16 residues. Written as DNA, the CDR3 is TGCGCCAGCAGCCAAGATTGGGGGGGGATTCAAGAGACCCAGTACTTC. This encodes CASSQDWGGIQETQYF.

This CDR3 is CASSIGETLNYGYTF. In nucleotides, the CDR3 is TGTGCCAGTAGTATTGGGGAGACGCTTAACTATGGCTACACCTTC. The chain combines TRBV19 with TRBJ1-2, with D unclear. CDR1 LNHDA and CDR2 SQIVND come from the germline V gene (reference sequence). The CDR3 contains 15 residues. With 3 bases removed from V and 1 base from J, the gap between germline ends came to 12 bases.

The CDR3 here is CASSLASSYGYTF. The CDR3 bases are TGTGCCAGCAGTCTAGCGAGTAGCTATGGCTACACCTTC. The V gene is TRBV28, the J gene TRBJ1-2; D unclear. This CDR3 region has 13 residues. Germline V gene sequence: CDR1 MDHEN, CDR2 SYDVKM. V was trimmed by 5 bases and J by 4 bases, leaving 11 bases between them.

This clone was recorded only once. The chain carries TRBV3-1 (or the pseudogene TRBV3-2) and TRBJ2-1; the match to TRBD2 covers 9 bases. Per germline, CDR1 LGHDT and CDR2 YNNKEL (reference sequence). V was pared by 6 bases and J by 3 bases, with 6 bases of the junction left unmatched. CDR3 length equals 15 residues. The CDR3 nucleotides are TGTGCCAGCAGGACTCTAGCGGGGAACTACAATGAGCAGTTCTTC. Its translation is CASRTLAGNYNEQFF.

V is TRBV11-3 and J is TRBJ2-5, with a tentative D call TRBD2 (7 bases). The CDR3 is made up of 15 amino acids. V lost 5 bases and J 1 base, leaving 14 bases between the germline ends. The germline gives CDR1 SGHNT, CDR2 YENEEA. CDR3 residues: CASSPGRGLQETQYF. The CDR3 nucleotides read TGTGCCAGCAGCCCCGGGCGGGGGCTCCAAGAGACCCAGTACTTC.

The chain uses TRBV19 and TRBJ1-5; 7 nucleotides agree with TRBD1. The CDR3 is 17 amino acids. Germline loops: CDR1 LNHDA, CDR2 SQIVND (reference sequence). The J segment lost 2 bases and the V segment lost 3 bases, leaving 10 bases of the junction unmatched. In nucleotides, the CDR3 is TGTGCCAGTAGTATCGGGCAGGGGGACTTTGGCAATCAGCCCCAGCATTTT. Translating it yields CASSIGQGDFGNQPQHF.

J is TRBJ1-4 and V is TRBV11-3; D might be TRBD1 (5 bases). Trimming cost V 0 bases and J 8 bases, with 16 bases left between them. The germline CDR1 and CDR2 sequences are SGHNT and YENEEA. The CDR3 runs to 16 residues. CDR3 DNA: TGTGCCAGCAGCTTAGATTTTGGCAGGGTTGGAGAAAAACTGTTTTTT. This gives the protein CASSLDFGRVGEKLFF.

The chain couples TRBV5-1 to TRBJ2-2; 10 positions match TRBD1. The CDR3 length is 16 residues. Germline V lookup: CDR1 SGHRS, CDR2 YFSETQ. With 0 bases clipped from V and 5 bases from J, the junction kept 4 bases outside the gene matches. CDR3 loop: CASSLAGTGATGELFF. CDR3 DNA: TGCGCCAGCAGCTTGGCAGGGACAGGGGCTACCGGGGAGCTGTTTTTT.

CDR3 protein: CASSEGDRMSDTQYF. The CDR3 coding sequence is TGTGCCAGCAGCGAGGGGGACAGGATGTCAGATACGCAGTATTTT. The chain links TRBV9 to TRBJ2-3; TRBD1 aligns across 8 bases. J lost 4 bases, V lost 3 bases, and 7 bases had no gene match. The length of the CDR3 is 15 residues. CDR1 and CDR2 from the germline V gene are SGDLS and YYNGEE.

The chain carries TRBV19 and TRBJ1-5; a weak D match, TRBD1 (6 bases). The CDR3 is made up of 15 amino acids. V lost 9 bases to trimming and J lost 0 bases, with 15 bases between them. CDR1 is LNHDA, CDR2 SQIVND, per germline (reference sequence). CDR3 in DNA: TGTGCCAGGCTTAAGGGGGGGTATAGCAATCAGCCCCAGCATTTT. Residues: CARLKGGYSNQPQHF. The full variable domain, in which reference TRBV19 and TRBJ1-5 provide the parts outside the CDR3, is DGGITQSPKYLFRKEGQNVTLSCEQNLNHDAMYWYRQDPGQGLRLIYYSQIVNDFQKGDIAEGYSVSREKKESFPLTVTSAQKNPTAFYLCARLKGGYSNQPQHFGDGTRLSIL.

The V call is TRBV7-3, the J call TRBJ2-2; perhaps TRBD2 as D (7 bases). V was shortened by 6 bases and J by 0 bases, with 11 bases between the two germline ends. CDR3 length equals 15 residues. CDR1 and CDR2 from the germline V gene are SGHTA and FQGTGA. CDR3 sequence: CASRRGAPNTGELFF. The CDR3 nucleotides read TGTGCCAGCAGACGGGGGGCCCCGAACACCGGGGAGCTGTTTTTT.